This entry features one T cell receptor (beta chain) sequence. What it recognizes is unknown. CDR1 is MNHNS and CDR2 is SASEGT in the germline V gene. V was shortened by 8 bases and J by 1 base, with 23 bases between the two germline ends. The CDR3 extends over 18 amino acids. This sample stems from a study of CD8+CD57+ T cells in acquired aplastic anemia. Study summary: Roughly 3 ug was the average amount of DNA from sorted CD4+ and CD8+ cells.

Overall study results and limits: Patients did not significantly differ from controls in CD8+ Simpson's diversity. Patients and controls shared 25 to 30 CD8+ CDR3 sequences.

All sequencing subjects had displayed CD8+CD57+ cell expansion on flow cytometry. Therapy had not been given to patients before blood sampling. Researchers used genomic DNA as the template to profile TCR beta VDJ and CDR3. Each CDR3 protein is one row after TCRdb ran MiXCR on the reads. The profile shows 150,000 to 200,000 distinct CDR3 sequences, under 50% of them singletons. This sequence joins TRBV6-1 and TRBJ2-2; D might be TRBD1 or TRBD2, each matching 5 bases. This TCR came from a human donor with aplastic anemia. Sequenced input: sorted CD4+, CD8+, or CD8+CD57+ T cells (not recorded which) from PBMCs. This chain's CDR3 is CASGTGRMGTGNTGELFF. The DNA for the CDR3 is TGTGCCAGCGGGACGGGCAGGATGGGAACTGGGAACACCGGGGAGCTGTTTTTT.